This TCR beta chain derives from a study of cytomegalovirus exposure and HLA in healthy donors. General study results and limits: The records held CMV serostatus as the only immune exposure information. By a later analysis, the bulk of CMV-associated TCR beta chains appeared HLA-restricted.

Among the donors, all were healthy bone marrow donors. About this clone itself: As yet, its antigen is unknown.

60 Vbeta and 13 Jbeta primers were used in PCR. Some clones are missing from TCRdb's copy, which holds only in-frame ones; the method was immunoSEQ multiplex PCR. The repertoire holds more than 95,000 clones, with roughly 80% as singletons. The CDR3 extends over 14 amino acids. From germline, CDR1 is LNHDA and CDR2 SQIVND (reference sequence). The V gene lost 5 bases and the J gene lost 8 bases, with 16 bases spanning the gap. This sequence was found in a man aged 18 to 29 in good health and CMV-seronegative. The sequenced material came from PBMCs. V gene TRBV19 combines with J gene TRBJ1-3; D unresolved. CDR3 sequence (DNA): TGTGCCAGTAGTCTGTTCGACTTCGGAGACACCATATATTTT. It translates to CASSLFDFGDTIYF.